A selection of T cell receptor beta chains follows, all from one sample in a study of T cells in Graves' hyperthyroidism and ophthalmopathy. Using its own MiXCR run on the multiplex PCR reads, TCRdb lists one record per CDR3 protein. Of fewer than 600,000 distinct CDR3 sequences listed, 14% are singletons. Sequencing used blood. These receptors came from a middle-aged woman with Graves' hyperthyroidism. Both conserved end residues are part of each CDR3. D genes are given only for firm matches. Size tells how often a clone was seen (once, few, many) or the class of an expanded clone, and some rows leave it out.

v_gene	j_gene	d_gene	abundance	CDR3aa	CDR3nt
TRBV3-1	TRBJ2-5	TRBD1	many	CASSLIDRGGETQYF	TGTGCCAGCAGCCTAATAGACAGGGGGGGAGAGACCCAGTACTTC
TRBV6-1	TRBJ2-7	TRBD2	many	CASSGKLAGDNNYEQYF	TGTGCCAGCAGTGGAAAACTAGCGGGGGATAACAACTACGAGCAGTACTTC
TRBV11-2	TRBJ2-5	TRBD2	.	CASRIPGLAGVETQYF	TGTGCCAGCAGGATACCGGGACTAGCGGGAGTAGAGACCCAGTACTTC
TRBV2	TRBJ1-5	.	many	CASSSGLPDQPQHF	TGTGCCAGCAGTTCAGGCCTTCCTGATCAGCCCCAGCATTTT
TRBV10-3	TRBJ2-2	TRBD1	.	CASDPGTGGTGELFF	TGTGCCAGCGACCCCGGGACAGGGGGCACCGGGGAGCTGTTTTTT
TRBV27	TRBJ2-3	.	many	CASALILDTQYF	TGTGCCAGCGCCCTAATCCTGGATACGCAGTATTTT
TRBV20-1	TRBJ1-1	.	many	CSARRGGNTEAFF	TGCAGTGCTAGGCGAGGGGGGAACACTGAAGCTTTCTTT
TRBV7-9	TRBJ1-2	TRBD1	.	CASSPIEGAHRYGYTF	TGTGCCAGCAGTCCCATCGAGGGGGCGCACCGCTATGGCTACACCTTC
TRBV7-9	TRBJ2-1	TRBD2	many	CASSQDPGVAGRYYNEQFF	TGTGCCAGCAGCCAGGACCCGGGGGTAGCGGGACGGTACTACAATGAGCAGTTCTTC
TRBV24-1	TRBJ2-1	.	.	CAARTGGGNEQFF	TGTGCCGCCAGGACCGGGGGAGGTAATGAGCAGTTCTTC
TRBV27	TRBJ2-7	.	many	CASSLSPDNSYEQYF	TGTGCCAGCAGTTTATCGCCGGACAACTCCTACGAGCAGTACTTC
TRBV6-4	TRBJ2-7	TRBD2	.	CASSAETSGIYEQYF	TGTGCCAGCAGTGCGGAGACTAGCGGGATCTACGAGCAGTACTTC
TRBV28	TRBJ2-7	.	many	CASRLAGVYEQYF	TGTGCCAGCAGACTGGCTGGGGTCTACGAGCAGTACTTC